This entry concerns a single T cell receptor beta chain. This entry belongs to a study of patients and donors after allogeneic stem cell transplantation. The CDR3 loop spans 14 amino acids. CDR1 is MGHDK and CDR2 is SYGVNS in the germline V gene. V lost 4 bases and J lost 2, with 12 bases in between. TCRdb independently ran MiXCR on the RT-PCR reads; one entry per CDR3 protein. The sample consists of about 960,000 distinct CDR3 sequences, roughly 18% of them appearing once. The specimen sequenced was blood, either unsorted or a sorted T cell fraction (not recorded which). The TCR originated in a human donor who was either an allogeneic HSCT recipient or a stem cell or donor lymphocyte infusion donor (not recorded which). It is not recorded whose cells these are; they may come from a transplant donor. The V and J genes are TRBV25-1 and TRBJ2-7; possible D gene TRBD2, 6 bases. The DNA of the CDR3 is TGTGCCAGCAGTGCTTGGGGGGTTACCTACGAGCAGTACTTC. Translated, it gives CASSAWGVTYEQYF.